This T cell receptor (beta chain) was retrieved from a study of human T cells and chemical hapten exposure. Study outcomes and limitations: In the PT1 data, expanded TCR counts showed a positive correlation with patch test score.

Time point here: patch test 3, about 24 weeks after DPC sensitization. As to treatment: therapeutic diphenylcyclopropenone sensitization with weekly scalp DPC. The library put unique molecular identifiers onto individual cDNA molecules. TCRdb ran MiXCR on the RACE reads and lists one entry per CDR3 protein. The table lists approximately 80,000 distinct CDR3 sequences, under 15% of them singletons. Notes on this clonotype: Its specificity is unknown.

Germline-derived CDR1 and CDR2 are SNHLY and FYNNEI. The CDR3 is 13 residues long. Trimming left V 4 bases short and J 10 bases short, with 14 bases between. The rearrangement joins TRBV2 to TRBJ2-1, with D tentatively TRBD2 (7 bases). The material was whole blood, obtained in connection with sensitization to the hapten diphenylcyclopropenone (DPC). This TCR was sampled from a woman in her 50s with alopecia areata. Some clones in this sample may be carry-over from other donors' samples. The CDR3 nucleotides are TGTGCCAGCAGTGTTGGACTAGACAGGGAGCAGTTCTTC. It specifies CASSVGLDREQFF.